Following are 16 T cell receptor beta chains from one sample sequenced in a study of identical twins. TCRdb reprocessed the 5' RACE reads via MiXCR and lists one record per CDR3 protein. The sample yields 200,000 to 250,000 distinct CDR3 sequences, 7.5% seen once. These records were also assigned to another study, of yellow fever vaccine responses in identical twins.

Input material: memory (CD45RO+) T cells sorted from blood. These receptors were obtained from a young woman in good health.

V is TRBV7-8 and J is TRBJ2-7; D is tentatively TRBD1 or TRBD2 (5 bases each). Trimming cost V 5 bases and J 5 bases, with 22 bases left between them. CDR1 SGHVS and CDR2 FQNEAQ come from the germline V gene. The CDR3 consists of 16 residues. The CDR3 loop reads CASSQGPGPGEDEQYF. The CDR3 nucleotides read TGTGCCAGCAGCCAAGGACCGGGACCCGGAGAGGACGAGCAGTACTTC.

The sample holds many counts of this clonotype. The V and J genes are TRBV11-2 and TRBJ1-3; no definite D call. This CDR3 has 14 amino acids. V lost 8 bases and J lost 4, with 15 bases in between. Germline-derived CDR1 and CDR2 are SGHAT and FQNNGV. In DNA form, the CDR3 reads TGTGCCAGCGGGAAAGGACTTGCCGGAAACACCATATATTTT. The encoded protein is CASGKGLAGNTIYF.

This clonotype was detected ten times or more. This chain links TRBV21-1 with TRBJ2-1. TRBV21-1 is annotated as a pseudogene. There are 18 residues in the CDR3. DNA of the CDR3: TGTGCCAGCAGCAAAGACTTACCACAAAAAAACCCCTATAATGAGCAGTTCTTC. Protein sequence: CASSKDLPQKNPYNEQFF.

This clonotype was observed a handful of times. The V gene is TRBV5-1, the J gene TRBJ2-5; perhaps TRBD1 as D (6 bases). Trimming stripped 7 bases from V and 3 bases from J, with 13 bases between. In germline, CDR1 is SGHRS, CDR2 YFSETQ. This CDR3 has 13 residues. CDR3 DNA: TGCGCCAGCTTCTTCCCAGGGGAAGAGACCCAGTACTTC. It is translated as CASFFPGEETQYF.

This chain joins TRBV19 and TRBJ1-1; 8 positions match TRBD1. CDR1 is LNHDA, CDR2 SQIVND, per germline (reference sequence). The CDR3 sequence is 15 residues long. The V and J ends lost 5 bases and 2 bases, in that order; junction bases with no gene match: 7. The CDR3 nucleotides are TGTGCCAGTAGTTCCCAGGGGGCTGCTAACACTGAAGCTTTCTTT. Translating gives CASSSQGAANTEAFF.

This clonotype was observed many times. DNA of the CDR3: TGTGCCAGCAGCTTAGCGCTCACCGGGGAGCTGTTTTTT. The encoded protein is CASSLALTGELFF. J is TRBJ2-2 and V is TRBV7-9; no definite D call. V was pared by 0 bases and J by 4 bases, with 3 bases between. CDR3 length: 13 amino acids. Germline V gives CDR1 SEHNR, CDR2 FQNEAQ (reference sequence).

The J gene is TRBJ2-1, the V gene TRBV20-1; a weak D match, TRBD2 (6 bases). This CDR3 region has 16 residues. Germline V gene sequence: CDR1 DFQATT, CDR2 SNEGSKA (reference sequence). V was pared by 5 bases and J by 3 bases, with 20 bases between. The CDR3 loop is CSAPNPSPTSYNEQFF. CDR3 coding DNA: TGCAGTGCTCCCAACCCTAGCCCGACTAGCTACAATGAGCAGTTCTTC.

This clonotype was observed many times. The V call is TRBV5-1, the J call TRBJ2-3; D is unresolved. The CDR3 has 13 residues. Germline V lookup: CDR1 SGHRS, CDR2 YFSETQ. V dropped 0 bases and J dropped 0 bases, with 2 bases sitting between them. The CDR3 loop reads CASSLGSTDTQYF. The CDR3 DNA is TGCGCCAGCAGCTTGGGGAGCACAGATACGCAGTATTTT.

There are a few counts of this clonotype. CDR3 residues: CASRKRASGSRETQYF. Written as DNA, the CDR3 is TGTGCCAGCAGAAAAAGGGCTAGCGGGAGTAGGGAGACCCAGTACTTC. The chain employs TRBV6-1 and TRBJ2-5; 10 bases line up with TRBD2. Trimming took 6 bases from V and 5 from J; bases not matched to a gene: 12. This CDR3 is built from 16 residues. Germline V gene lookup returns CDR1 MNHNS and CDR2 SASEGT.

The rearrangement uses TRBV3-1 and TRBJ2-3, with 8 nucleotides matching TRBD2. The junction had 6 bases not matched to a gene; V was cut back by 1 base and J by 6 bases. The CDR3 runs to 15 residues. From germline, CDR1 is LGHDT and CDR2 YNNKEL (reference sequence). The CDR3 is CASSQGLAGPDTQYF. The CDR3 DNA follows: TGTGCCAGCAGCCAAGGATTAGCGGGACCGGATACGCAGTATTTT.

About this clonotype: A much larger clonotype is one base distant, so this may be a read error. This chain links TRBV5-1 with TRBJ2-2; D is perhaps TRBD2 (6 bases). CDR1 SGHRS and CDR2 YFSETQ come from the germline V gene. The CDR3 loop spans 16 amino acids. CDR3 bases: TGCGCCAGCAGCGGGTCTAGCGCTACAAAAACCGGGGGGCTGTTTTTT. Translation gives CASSGSSATKTGGLFF. The whole variable domain, filled in from reference TRBV5-1 and TRBJ2-2, reads KAGVTQTPRYLIKTRGQQVTLSCSPISGHRSVSWYQQTPGQGLQFLFEYFSETQRNKGNFPGRFSGRQFSNSRSEMNVSTLELGDSALYLCASSGSSATKTGGLFFGEGSRLTVL.

There are a few counts of this clonotype. The chain has TRBV11-2 and TRBJ2-7, with D perhaps assigned TRBD1 or TRBD2 (5 bases each). V lost 5 bases, J lost 4 bases, and 21 bases lay in between. The CDR3 extends over 16 amino acids. CDR1 and CDR2 (germline): SGHAT, FQNNGV. CDR3 nucleotides: TGTGCCAGCAGCACACGTGATGGGACCCACCATTACGAGCAGTACTTC. Translation: CASSTRDGTHHYEQYF.

The genes are TRBV28 and TRBJ1-6; D uncertain. CDR3 size: 15 residues. With 5 bases removed from V and 2 bases from J, the gap between germline ends came to 10 bases. Germline assignment: CDR1 MDHEN and CDR2 SYDVKM. CDR3 residues: CASSAPRPYNSPLHF. The DNA of the CDR3 is TGTGCCAGCAGTGCCCCGCGCCCCTATAATTCACCCCTCCACTTT.

V gene TRBV27 combines with J gene TRBJ2-7; D ambiguous. The length of the CDR3 is 16 residues. Trimming pared 2 bases from V and 4 bases from J, leaving 18 bases between. CDR1 MNHEY and CDR2 SMNVEV come from the germline V gene (reference sequence). The CDR3 protein is CASSLPHGPSFYEQYF. The CDR3, as DNA: TGTGCCAGCAGTTTACCTCATGGCCCTTCATTTTACGAGCAGTACTTC.

This clonotype was observed at least ten times. The chain joins TRBV5-6 to TRBJ2-3, with D tentatively TRBD1 (5 bases). This CDR3 comprises 16 residues. Germline V CDR1 and CDR2: SGHDT, YYEEEE. Trimming shortened V by 0 bases and J by 2 bases, and 13 bases separated the two germline ends. As DNA, the CDR3 is TGTGCCAGCAGCTTGGGGGGCCAAAAGTCCACAGATACGCAGTATTTT. Its translation is CASSLGGQKSTDTQYF.

The chain uses TRBV2 and TRBJ1-1, with 12 bases lining up with TRBD1. Looked up from germline, CDR1 is SNHLY and CDR2 is FYNNEI. After removal of 5 bases from V and 1 base from J, the junction contained 8 bases not matched to a gene. The CDR3 totals 17 residues. The CDR3 bases are TGTGCCAGCAGTCCCCGGGACAGGGGGCGCGGGAACACTGAAGCTTTCTTT. The encoded protein is CASSPRDRGRGNTEAFF.